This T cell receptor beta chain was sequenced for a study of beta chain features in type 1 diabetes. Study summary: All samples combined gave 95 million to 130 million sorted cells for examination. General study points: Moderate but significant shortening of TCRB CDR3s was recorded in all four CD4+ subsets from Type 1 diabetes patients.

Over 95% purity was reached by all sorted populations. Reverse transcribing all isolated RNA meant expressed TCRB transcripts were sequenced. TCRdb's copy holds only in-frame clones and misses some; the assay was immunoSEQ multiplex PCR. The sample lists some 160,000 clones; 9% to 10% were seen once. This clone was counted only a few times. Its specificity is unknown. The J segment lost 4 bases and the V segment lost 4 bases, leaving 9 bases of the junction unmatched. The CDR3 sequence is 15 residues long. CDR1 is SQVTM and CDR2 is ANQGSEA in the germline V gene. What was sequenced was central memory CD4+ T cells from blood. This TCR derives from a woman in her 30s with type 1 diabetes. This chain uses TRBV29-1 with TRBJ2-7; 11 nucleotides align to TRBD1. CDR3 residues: CSVAGGTGGRYEQYF. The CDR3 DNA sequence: TGCAGCGTTGCTGGAGGGACAGGGGGACGATACGAGCAGTACTTC.